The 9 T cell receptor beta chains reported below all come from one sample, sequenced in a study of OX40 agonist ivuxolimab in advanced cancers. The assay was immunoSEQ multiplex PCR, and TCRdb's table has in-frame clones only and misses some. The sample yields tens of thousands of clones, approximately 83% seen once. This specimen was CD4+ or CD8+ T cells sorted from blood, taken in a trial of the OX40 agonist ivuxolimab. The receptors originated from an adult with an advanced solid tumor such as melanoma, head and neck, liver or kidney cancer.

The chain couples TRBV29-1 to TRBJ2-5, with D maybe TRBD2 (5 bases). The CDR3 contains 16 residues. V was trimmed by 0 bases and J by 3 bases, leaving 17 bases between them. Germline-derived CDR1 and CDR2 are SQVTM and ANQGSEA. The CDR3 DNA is TGCAGCGTTGAAGATTTGCTACAGTATAGCGAAGAGACCCAGTACTTC. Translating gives CSVEDLLQYSEETQYF.

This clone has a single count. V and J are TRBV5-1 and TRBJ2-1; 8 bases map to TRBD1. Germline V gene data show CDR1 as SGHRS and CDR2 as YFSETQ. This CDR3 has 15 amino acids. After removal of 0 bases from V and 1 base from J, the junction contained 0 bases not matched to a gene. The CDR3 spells CASSLGQGSYNEQFF. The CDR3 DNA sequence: TGCGCCAGCAGCTTGGGACAGGGGTCCTACAATGAGCAGTTCTTC.

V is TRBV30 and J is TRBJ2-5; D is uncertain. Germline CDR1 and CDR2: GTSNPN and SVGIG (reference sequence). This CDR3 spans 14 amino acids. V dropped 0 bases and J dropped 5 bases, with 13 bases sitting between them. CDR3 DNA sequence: TGTGCCTGGAGTGTAGGTAGTTTTAGTGAGACCCAGTACTTC. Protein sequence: CAWSVGSFSETQYF.

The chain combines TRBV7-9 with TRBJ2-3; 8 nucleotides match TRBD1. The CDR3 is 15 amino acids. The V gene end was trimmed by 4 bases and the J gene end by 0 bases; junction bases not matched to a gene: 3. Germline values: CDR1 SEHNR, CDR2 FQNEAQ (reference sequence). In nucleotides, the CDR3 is TGTGCCAGCAGCTCAGGGGGCACGAGCACAGATACGCAGTATTTT. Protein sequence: CASSSGGTSTDTQYF. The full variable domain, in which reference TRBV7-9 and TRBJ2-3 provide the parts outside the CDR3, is DTGVSQNPRHKITKRGQNVTFRCDPISEHNRLYWYRQTLGQGPEFLTYFQNEAQLEKSRLLSDRFSAERPKGSFSTLEIQRTEQGDSAMYLCASSSGGTSTDTQYFGPGTRLTVL.

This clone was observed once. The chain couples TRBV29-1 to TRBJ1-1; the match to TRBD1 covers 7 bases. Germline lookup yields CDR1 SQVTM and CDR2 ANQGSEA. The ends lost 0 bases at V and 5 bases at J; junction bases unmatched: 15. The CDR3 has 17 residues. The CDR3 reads CSVEDPRAGGGGTEAFF. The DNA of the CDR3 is TGCAGCGTTGAAGATCCTCGGGCAGGGGGAGGAGGAACTGAAGCTTTCTTT. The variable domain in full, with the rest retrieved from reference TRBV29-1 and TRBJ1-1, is SAVISQKPSRDICQRGTSLTIQCQVDSQVTMMFWYRQQPGQSLTLIATANQGSEATYESGFVIDKFPISRPNLTFSTLTVSNMSPEDSSIYLCSVEDPRAGGGGTEAFFGQGTRLTVV.

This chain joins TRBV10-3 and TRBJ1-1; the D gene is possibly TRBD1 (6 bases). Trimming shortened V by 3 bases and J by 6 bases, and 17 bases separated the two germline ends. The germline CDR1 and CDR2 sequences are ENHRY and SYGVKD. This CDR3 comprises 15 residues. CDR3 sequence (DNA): TGTGCCATCAGTGAAGTACAGGGCATTAATTCTGAAGCTTTCTTT. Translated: CAISEVQGINSEAFF.

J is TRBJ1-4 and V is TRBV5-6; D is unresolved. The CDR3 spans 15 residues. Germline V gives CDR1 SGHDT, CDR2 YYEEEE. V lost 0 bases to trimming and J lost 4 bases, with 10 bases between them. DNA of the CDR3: TGTGCCAGCAGCTTGGGGGCAGCCCGTAATGAAAAACTGTTTTTT. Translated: CASSLGAARNEKLFF.

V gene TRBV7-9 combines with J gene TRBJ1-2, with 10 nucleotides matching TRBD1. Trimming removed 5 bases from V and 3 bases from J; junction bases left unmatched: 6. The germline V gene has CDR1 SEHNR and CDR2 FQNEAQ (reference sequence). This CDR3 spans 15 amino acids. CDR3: CASSPGTGAHYGYTF. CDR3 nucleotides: TGTGCCAGCAGCCCCGGGACAGGGGCCCACTATGGCTACACCTTC.

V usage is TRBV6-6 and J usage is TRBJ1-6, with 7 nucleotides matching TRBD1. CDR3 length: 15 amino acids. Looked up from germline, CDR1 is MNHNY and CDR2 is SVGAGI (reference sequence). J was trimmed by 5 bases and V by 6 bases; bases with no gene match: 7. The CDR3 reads CASRQGTMDNSPLHF. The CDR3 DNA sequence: TGTGCCAGCAGACAGGGGACAATGGATAATTCACCCCTCCACTTT.